The 30 T cell receptor beta chains listed next were all sequenced from one sample in a study of response to subunit inactivated influenza vaccine. One entry per CDR3 protein results from TCRdb running MiXCR on the RT-PCR reads. The top ten hold roughly 10% of the sample, which has roughly 790,000 distinct CDR3 sequences, over 20% seen once. This sample comprised PBMCs from blood, obtained 5 days after vaccination. The receptors come from a man aged 50 to 60 who received an inactivated influenza vaccine.

The chain uses TRBV20-1 and TRBJ2-5; 10 bases fit TRBD1. The germline V gene has CDR1 DFQATT and CDR2 SNEGSKA (reference sequence). The CDR3 covers 14 residues. The ends lost 3 bases at V and 5 bases at J; junction bases unmatched: 6. The CDR3 loop reads CSASAGQGRETQYF. The CDR3 region has the DNA TGCAGTGCTAGCGCGGGACAGGGGCGCGAGACCCAGTACTTC.

The V call is TRBV20-1, the J call TRBJ1-1; D is unclear. The V end was cut by 5 bases, the J end by 10 bases, with 14 bases between. The CDR3 has 11 residues. CDR1 is DFQATT and CDR2 is SNEGSKA in the germline V gene (reference sequence). CDR3 sequence: CSAPGRPGAFF. The CDR3 region has the DNA TGCAGTGCTCCCGGCCGTCCTGGAGCTTTCTTT.

This clonotype was counted only a few times. This chain links TRBV5-1 with TRBJ2-3, with D perhaps matching TRBD2 (5 bases). Germline CDR1 reads SGHRS; CDR2 reads YFSETQ. The V end lost 0 bases, the J end lost 3 bases, and 11 bases lay between the germline ends. The CDR3 spans 15 residues. The CDR3, as DNA: TGCGCCAGCAGCTTGGATACAGCGGCGACAGATACGCAGTATTTT. Translating it yields CASSLDTAATDTQYF.

This clonotype was counted between two and nine times. This sequence joins TRBV5-6 and TRBJ2-1; 11 bases are a match to TRBD2. CDR1 and CDR2 from the germline V gene are SGHDT and YYEEEE. The CDR3 has 18 residues. The trim removed 3 bases at V and 6 bases at J, leaving 14 bases unmatched. The CDR3 nucleotides are TGTGCCAGCAGCTCACTCACCGGGACTAGCGGTACTTCCAATGAGCAGTTCTTC. It encodes CASSSLTGTSGTSNEQFF.

This chain joins TRBV7-2 and TRBJ1-6; TRBD1 might be the D (6 bases). The CDR3 consists of 15 residues. The germline CDR1 and CDR2 sequences are SGHTA and FQGNSA. Trimming stripped 5 bases from V and 8 bases from J, with 16 bases between. Here the CDR3 DNA reads TGTGCCAGCAGCGAATGGACAGCAAACCATTCACCCCTCCACTTT. Its translation is CASSEWTANHSPLHF.

This chain links TRBV29-1 with TRBJ1-2; TRBD1 agrees at 8 bases. The CDR3 has 14 amino acids. Germline V gives CDR1 SQVTM, CDR2 ANQGSEA. J was trimmed by 5 bases and V by 4 bases; bases with no gene match: 9. CDR3 bases: TGCAGCGTTGGCCCGGACAGGGCAGATTATGGCTACACCTTC. It specifies CSVGPDRADYGYTF.

CDR3: CAISVGGGSGYTF. CDR3 DNA: TGTGCCATCAGTGTTGGAGGGGGGAGTGGCTACACCTTC. The chain uses TRBV10-3 and TRBJ1-2; maybe TRBD1 (6 bases). The CDR3 spans 13 residues. V was clipped by 4 bases and J by 7 bases, with 13 bases between them. In germline, CDR1 is ENHRY, CDR2 SYGVKD.

This clonotype has just a few counts. This chain joins TRBV20-1 and TRBJ2-1; 8 bases are shared with TRBD1. Germline lookup yields CDR1 DFQATT and CDR2 SNEGSKA (reference sequence). CDR3 length: 13 residues. After removal of 6 bases from V and 7 bases from J, the junction contained 8 bases not matched to a gene. CDR3 nucleotide sequence: TGCAGTGCCCGGGACAGGACGCTAAATGAGCAGTTCTTC. It encodes CSARDRTLNEQFF.

This clonotype was seen only once. The V gene is TRBV7-8, the J gene TRBJ2-1; D not certain. Germline-derived CDR1 and CDR2 are SGHVS and FQNEAQ. There are 14 residues in the CDR3. The V gene lost 5 bases and the J gene lost 0 bases, with 8 bases spanning the gap. CDR3: CASSPFSSYNEQFF. CDR3 nucleotides: TGTGCCAGCAGCCCGTTCAGCTCCTACAATGAGCAGTTCTTC.

The rearrangement joins TRBV9 to TRBJ1-1; a weak D match, TRBD1 (5 bases). The CDR3 runs to 15 residues. CDR1 is SGDLS, CDR2 YYNGEE, per germline. With 4 bases removed from V and 6 bases from J, the gap between germline ends came to 19 bases. CDR3 residues: CASSTRTRSIAEAFF. The DNA for the CDR3 is TGTGCCAGCAGCACAAGGACAAGGTCTATCGCTGAAGCTTTCTTT.

The V call is TRBV30, the J call TRBJ1-4; 11 positions match TRBD1. The CDR3 consists of 14 residues. After removal of 1 base from V and 8 bases from J, the junction contained 3 bases not matched to a gene. Germline CDR1 GTSNPN, CDR2 SVGIG (reference sequence). The CDR3: CAWSGDRGSEKLFF. CDR3 bases: TGTGCCTGGAGTGGGGACAGGGGGAGCGAAAAACTGTTTTTT.

The V gene is TRBV12-3 or TRBV12-4, the J gene TRBJ1-1; tentative D call: TRBD1 (5 bases). The CDR3 is made up of 11 amino acids. Trimming took off 7 bases at V and 6 bases at J, with 9 bases between the two ends. CDR3 nucleotide sequence: TGTGCCAGCACGGGGCACTCTGAAGCTTTCTTT. Amino acids: CASTGHSEAFF.

The chain carries TRBV12-3 or TRBV12-4 and TRBJ2-1; no firm D call. This CDR3 comprises 13 residues. V lost 0 bases and J lost 9, with 9 bases in between. The CDR3 nucleotides are TGTGCCAGCAGTTTAGCGCCTTTGTCTGAGCAGTTCTTC. This translates into CASSLAPLSEQFF.

This clonotype has a single count. The J gene is TRBJ2-3, the V gene TRBV7-2, with no clear D. Germline V gene data show CDR1 as SGHTA and CDR2 as FQGNSA. V shed 2 bases and J shed 2 bases, with 8 bases lying between them. The CDR3 covers 14 residues. CDR3 residues: CASSLQSITDTQYF. The CDR3 DNA sequence: TGTGCCAGCAGCTTACAATCTATCACAGATACGCAGTATTTT.

The sample holds a few counts of this clonotype. V gene TRBV7-9 combines with J gene TRBJ2-6; 8 bases map to TRBD1. This CDR3 contains 14 residues. Unmatched junction bases numbered 7, after V lost 5 bases and J lost 10 bases. Looked up from germline, CDR1 is SEHNR and CDR2 is FQNEAQ (reference sequence). The CDR3 here is CASSPWTGLNVLTF. Here the CDR3 DNA reads TGTGCCAGCAGCCCCTGGACAGGGTTGAACGTCCTGACTTTC. Full variable domain (missing parts from reference TRBV7-9 and TRBJ2-6): DTGVSQNPRHKITKRGQNVTFRCDPISEHNRLYWYRQTLGQGPEFLTYFQNEAQLEKSRLLSDRFSAERPKGSFSTLEIQRTEQGDSAMYLCASSPWTGLNVLTFGAGSRLTVL.

This clonotype was recorded a few times. V is TRBV10-3 and J is TRBJ1-5; 8 positions agree with TRBD1. CDR1 is ENHRY and CDR2 is SYGVKD in the germline V gene. The CDR3 totals 14 residues. Losses at the gene ends were 5 bases for V and 5 bases for J; bases not matched to a gene: 5. The CDR3 is CAISKTGGDQPQHF. As DNA, the CDR3 is TGTGCCATCAGTAAAACAGGGGGGGATCAGCCCCAGCATTTT.

The chain combines TRBV29-1 with TRBJ2-7; possibly TRBD1 for D (7 bases). From germline, CDR1 is SQVTM and CDR2 ANQGSEA. Trimming took 6 bases from V and 9 from J, leaving 21 bases between them. The CDR3 totals 13 residues. This CDR3 is CSVRGDMAYRQYF. In DNA, the CDR3 is TGCAGCGTCAGGGGGGATATGGCCTACAGGCAGTACTTC.

The chain couples TRBV12-3 or TRBV12-4 to TRBJ2-1; TRBD2 matches 12 bases. The CDR3 contains 15 residues. The ends lost 6 bases at V and 3 bases at J; junction bases unmatched: 3. CDR3 DNA: TGTGCCAGCAGGGCTAGCGGGGGGGTCTACAATGAGCAGTTCTTC. Its translation is CASRASGGVYNEQFF.

In this sample, this clonotype turned up a few times. The chain links TRBV7-9 to TRBJ2-1, with 7 nucleotides matching TRBD2. Germline V gives CDR1 SEHNR, CDR2 FQNEAQ (reference sequence). J was trimmed by 0 bases and V by 5 bases; bases with no gene match: 10. This CDR3 is 17 amino acids long. The DNA of the CDR3 is TGTGCCAGCAGCCCCCCCTATCGGGAGGTCTCCTACAATGAGCAGTTCTTC. It translates to CASSPPYREVSYNEQFF.

In this sample, this clonotype turned up a few times. The chain uses TRBV29-1 and TRBJ2-1; TRBD2 might be the D (6 bases). Germline CDR1 is SQVTM and CDR2 is ANQGSEA. CDR3 length equals 14 residues. Trimming left V 4 bases short and J 8 bases short, with 18 bases between. The CDR3 bases are TGCAGCGTTGCATGGCGAGGGAGGAAGGATGAGCAGTTCTTC. The encoded protein is CSVAWRGRKDEQFF.

There are a few counts of this clonotype. The chain combines TRBV20-1 with TRBJ2-2, with a weak D call TRBD1 (5 bases). The length of the CDR3 is 15 residues. Germline assignment: CDR1 DFQATT and CDR2 SNEGSKA (reference sequence). Trimming shortened V by 0 bases and J by 5 bases, and 13 bases separated the two germline ends. The CDR3 loop is CSAREAGKRTGELFF. As DNA, the CDR3 is TGCAGTGCTAGAGAGGCAGGGAAGAGGACCGGGGAGCTGTTTTTT.

The rearrangement links TRBV7-9 to TRBJ1-2, with D tentatively TRBD1 (6 bases). Trimming pared 1 base from V and 9 bases from J, leaving 12 bases between. Per the germline V gene, CDR1 is SEHNR and CDR2 is FQNEAQ (reference sequence). The CDR3 spans 13 residues. This CDR3 reads CASSLGRDNSYTF. DNA for the CDR3: TGTGCCAGCAGCTTAGGACGGGACAACAGCTACACCTTC.

This clonotype was seen a single time. This chain connects TRBV18 to TRBJ2-1; D remains unclear. Germline CDR1 reads KGHSH; CDR2 reads LQKENI. V gave up 1 base and J gave up 0 bases, with 7 bases separating them. The CDR3 extends over 15 amino acids. CDR3 region: CASSPQGISYNEQFF. CDR3 DNA: TGTGCCAGCTCACCACAGGGAATCTCCTACAATGAGCAGTTCTTC. Variable domain in full (rest from reference TRBV18 and TRBJ2-1): NAGVMQNPRHLVRRRGQEARLRCSPMKGHSHVYWYRQLPEEGLKFMVYLQKENIIDESGMPKERFSAEFPKEGPSILRIQQVVRGDSAAYFCASSPQGISYNEQFFGPGTRLTVL.

This clonotype came up a few times. V is TRBV20-1 and J is TRBJ1-2; unclear D gene. This CDR3 comprises 13 residues. CDR1 is DFQATT, CDR2 SNEGSKA, per germline (reference sequence). Trimming left V 0 bases short and J 2 bases short, with 7 bases between. The CDR3 DNA is TGCAGTGCTAGAGATCGCTGGAACTATGGCTACACCTTC. As protein: CSARDRWNYGYTF.

In this sample, this clonotype turned up a few times. This chain joins TRBV5-6 and TRBJ2-1, with D possibly matching TRBD1 (5 bases). CDR3 length: 15 residues. Trimming took 2 bases from V and 6 from J, leaving 15 bases between them. Germline V CDR1 and CDR2: SGHDT, YYEEEE. CDR3 region: CASSFQGIGRNEQFF. In DNA form, the CDR3 reads TGTGCCAGCAGCTTTCAGGGAATAGGTCGCAATGAGCAGTTCTTC.

This clonotype came up a few times. This rearrangement joins TRBV2 to TRBJ1-6; D possibly corresponds to TRBD1 (5 bases). This CDR3 is 16 amino acids long. Germline CDR1 reads SNHLY; CDR2 reads FYNNEI. Trimming shortened V by 3 bases and J by 0 bases, and 9 bases separated the two germline ends. CDR3 region: CASSEGVRSYNSPLHF. Here the CDR3 DNA reads TGTGCCAGCAGTGAGGGGGTACGCTCCTATAATTCACCCCTCCACTTT. The full variable domain, its missing parts supplied by reference TRBV2 and TRBJ1-6, is EPEVTQTPSHQVTQMGQEVILRCVPISNHLYFYWYRQILGQKVEFLVSFYNNEISEKSEIFDDQFSVERPDGSNFTLKIRSTKLEDSAMYFCASSEGVRSYNSPLHFGNGTRLTVT.

CDR3 nucleotide sequence: TGTGCCAGCAGTTACTACGGCAGGGGGCATGGCTACACCTTC. It is translated as CASSYYGRGHGYTF. The chain carries TRBV6-5 and TRBJ1-2; 8 bases map to TRBD1. Germline lookup yields CDR1 MNHEY and CDR2 SVGAGI. The CDR3 is made up of 14 amino acids. J lost 6 bases, V lost 1 base, and 4 bases had no gene match.

This rearrangement joins TRBV6-1 to TRBJ2-5, with D perhaps TRBD2 (7 bases). The V and J ends lost 3 bases and 4 bases respectively, with 18 bases between them. Germline V gene lookup returns CDR1 MNHNS and CDR2 SASEGT. This CDR3 spans 16 amino acids. As DNA, the CDR3 is TGTGCCAGCAGTGACCCCGGGGGGCGGGGCATAGAGACCCAGTACTTC. It specifies CASSDPGGRGIETQYF.

The chain combines TRBV5-1 with TRBJ2-7; 10 bases map to TRBD1. This CDR3 has 15 residues. Germline assignment: CDR1 SGHRS and CDR2 YFSETQ. With 3 bases clipped from V and 4 bases from J, the junction kept 7 bases outside the gene matches. Written as DNA, the CDR3 is TGCGCCAGCAGCTCGCTGACAGGGGGCGCTTACGAGCAGTACTTC. This translates into CASSSLTGGAYEQYF.

The genes are TRBV12-3 or TRBV12-4 and TRBJ2-2, with D possibly matching TRBD1 (6 bases). The CDR3 sequence is 14 residues long. V was cut by 6 bases and J by 1 base, with 9 bases left in between. CDR3 in DNA: TGTGCCAGCAGAAAAGGGGGGAACACCGGGGAGCTGTTTTTT. Translation: CASRKGGNTGELFF.